This T cell receptor (beta chain) was captured by sequencing in a study of blood T cell repertoires in COVID-19. Study-wide context: The origin of the acute and convalescent COVID-19 samples was the United States, Italy and Spain. PBMCs, B-cell-depleted T cells, or T cells were the source of the cDNA or gDNA that made up the material.

Authors' analysis steps: For nucleated cells, counts were estimated from reference gene primer amplification. Repertoires were generated with immunoSEQ multiplex PCR, while TCRdb's copy carries only in-frame clones and drops some. D and trimming were read from the DNA, whereas the V and J calls and clone size are those reported in that table. The table shows some 90,000 clones, with 72% occurring only once. There are 16 residues in the CDR3. V gave up 5 bases and J gave up 4 bases; unmatched junction bases: 9. Germline values: CDR1 MDHEN, CDR2 SYDVKM. The receptor was isolated from a woman aged 55-75 years in a cohort sampled during active or convalescent COVID-19. J is TRBJ1-3 and V is TRBV28; TRBD1 agrees at 9 bases. Specimen: peripheral blood. The CDR3 DNA follows: TGTGCCAGCAGTCCAGGACAGGGGATTCAAGGAAACACCATATATTTT. It yields the protein CASSPGQGIQGNTIYF.